The rows below give T cell receptor beta chains drawn from one sample of a study of cytomegalovirus exposure and HLA in healthy donors. The data were produced by immunoSEQ multiplex PCR, yet TCRdb's version contains in-frame clones alone and is incomplete. The sample yields 120,000 to 150,000 clones, approximately 73% seen once. Sequences were obtained from PBMCs. These receptors were collected from a human donor in good health. The CDR3 runs from the conserved cysteine through the conserved F or W. The D gene is left open where the match is weak. Size values are once, few and many counts, or a class for expanded clones, and some rows have none.

v_call	j_call	clone_size	d_call	cdr3_aa	cdr3_nt
TRBV4-1	TRBJ2-1	-	-	CASSQESPVTTHNEQFF	TGCGCCAGCAGCCAAGAAAGTCCGGTAACTACCCACAATGAGCAGTTCTTC
TRBV19	TRBJ1-5	-	TRBD1	CASSTDRGPQPQHF	TGTGCCAGTAGTACGGACAGGGGGCCGCAGCCCCAGCATTTT
TRBV7-3	TRBJ2-2	-	-	CASSAQGWAGELFF	TGTGCCAGCAGCGCACAGGGTTGGGCCGGGGAGCTGTTTTTT
TRBV21-1	TRBJ1-1	-	-	CASSPRPKDRGGRNTEAFF	TGTGCCAGCAGCCCCCGGCCTAAGGACAGGGGGGGACGGAACACTGAAGCTTTCTTT
TRBV5-1	TRBJ2-1	-	-	CASNPGGDSYNEQFF	TGCGCCAGCAACCCGGGGGGGGACAGTTACAATGAGCAGTTCTTC
TRBV15	TRBJ2-7	-	-	CATSSPSIPAYEQYF	TGTGCCACCAGCTCCCCTAGCATTCCCGCCTACGAGCAGTACTTC
TRBV6-6	TRBJ1-5	-	-	CASRRTVYSNQPQHF	TGTGCCAGCAGACGGACAGTTTATAGCAATCAGCCCCAGCATTTT
TRBV11-1	TRBJ2-1	once	TRBD2	CASTSWGRGDYNEQFF	TGTGCCAGCACCAGCTGGGGGCGGGGGGATTACAATGAGCAGTTCTTC
TRBV28	TRBJ2-6	-	-	CASTLRGSGANVLTF	TGTGCCAGCACCCTAAGGGGCTCTGGGGCCAACGTCCTGACTTTC
TRBV6-6	TRBJ1-4	-	TRBD1	CASSYSTGAEKLFF	TGTGCCAGCAGTTACTCGACAGGGGCAGAAAAACTGTTTTTT
TRBV19	TRBJ2-2	-	-	CASSIVGGDTGELFF	TGTGCCAGTAGTATCGTCGGAGGGGACACCGGGGAGCTGTTTTTT
TRBV30	TRBJ2-7	-	TRBD1	CAWKGQGSHEQYF	TGTGCCTGGAAGGGACAGGGTTCTCACGAGCAGTACTTC
TRBV5-4	TRBJ2-3	-	-	CASSTSSEGTDTQYF	TGTGCCAGCAGCACCTCTAGTGAAGGCACAGATACGCAGTATTTT
TRBV7-9	TRBJ2-7	-	-	CASSLEQEQYF	TGTGCCAGCAGCTTAGAACAGGAGCAGTACTTC
TRBV5-4	TRBJ1-3	-	-	CASGPAGGGGNTIYF	TGTGCCAGCGGGCCGGCCGGCGGGGGTGGAAACACCATATATTTT
TRBV6-1	TRBJ2-3	-	-	CASSPTAHSTDTQYF	TGTGCCAGCAGTCCGACTGCGCACAGCACAGATACGCAGTATTTT
TRBV18	TRBJ1-6	-	TRBD1	CASSPTGQGFNSPLHF	TGTGCCAGCTCACCCACGGGACAGGGGTTTAATTCACCCCTCCACTTT